This entry lists 13 T cell receptor beta chains sequenced from one sample in a study of early T cells in non-severe SARS-CoV-2 infection. TCRdb independently ran MiXCR on the 5' RACE reads; one entry per CDR3 protein. In the table there are about 48,000 distinct CDR3 sequences, about 13% of which are singletons. Material for sequencing was whole blood. The source of these receptors is an adult who was a healthcare worker with PCR-confirmed SARS-CoV-2 infection or an uninfected control (not recorded which).

This sequence joins TRBV29-1 and TRBJ2-3; weak D call: TRBD1 (6 bases). The CDR3 is 11 residues long. Trimming pared 4 bases from V and 9 bases from J, leaving 11 bases between. The germline gives CDR1 SQVTM, CDR2 ANQGSEA. The CDR3 region has the DNA TGCAGCGTTGGCCCTCAGGGGACGCAGTATTTT. It codes for CSVGPQGTQYF.

This chain connects TRBV12-3 or TRBV12-4 to TRBJ1-1, with D tentatively TRBD1 (5 bases). The ends were cut back, 7 bases at V and 5 bases at J, with 11 bases in the middle. CDR3 length equals 12 residues. CDR3 nucleotide sequence: TGTGCCAGCACCCGTGAGGGGACTGAAGCTTTCTTT. As protein: CASTREGTEAFF.

J is TRBJ2-5 and V is TRBV3-1, with D perhaps matching TRBD1 (5 bases). The ends were cut back, 0 bases at V and 4 bases at J, with 9 bases in the middle. The CDR3 covers 14 residues. CDR1 LGHDT and CDR2 YNNKEL come from the germline V gene (reference sequence). The CDR3 here is CASSQDGRGETQYF. The CDR3 region has the DNA TGTGCCAGCAGCCAAGATGGAAGGGGAGAGACCCAGTACTTC.

The V and J genes are TRBV5-1 and TRBJ2-3, with a weak D call TRBD1 (6 bases). The germline gives CDR1 SGHRS, CDR2 YFSETQ. V lost 4 bases to trimming and J lost 4 bases, with 16 bases between them. CDR3 length: 15 amino acids. This chain's CDR3 is CASSRWDTRADTQYF. CDR3 nucleotides: TGCGCCAGCAGCCGATGGGACACCCGAGCAGATACGCAGTATTTT.

The chain couples TRBV4-1 to TRBJ1-2; D is possibly TRBD1 (5 bases). CDR1 is MGHRA and CDR2 is YSYEKL in the germline V gene. The CDR3 runs 14 residues. Trimming took off 0 bases at V and 7 bases at J, with 12 bases between the two ends. In DNA form, the CDR3 reads TGCGCCAGCAGCCAAGATACAGGCTCTAGTGGCTACACCTTC. Its translation: CASSQDTGSSGYTF.

This clonotype came up a few times. The chain has TRBV20-1 and TRBJ1-1; no clear D gene. The germline V gene encodes CDR1 DFQATT and CDR2 SNEGSKA (reference sequence). CDR3 size: 13 residues. Trimming took 1 base from V and 0 from J, leaving 6 bases between them. The CDR3 is CSARGVVNTEAFF. CDR3 nucleotides: TGCAGTGCTAGAGGGGTCGTGAACACTGAAGCTTTCTTT.

This clonotype appeared many times. This chain connects TRBV20-1 to TRBJ2-7; possible D gene TRBD2, 6 bases. CDR1 and CDR2 from the germline V gene are DFQATT and SNEGSKA (reference sequence). The CDR3 loop spans 13 amino acids. V was cut by 5 bases and J by 7 bases, with 18 bases left in between. The chain's CDR3 is CSAGKSGSGEQYF. The DNA of the CDR3 is TGCAGTGCTGGGAAAAGCGGGTCCGGGGAGCAGTACTTC.

This clonotype was recorded a few times. This chain uses TRBV18 with TRBJ1-1; D unresolved. The CDR3 totals 16 residues. CDR1 KGHSH and CDR2 LQKENI come from the germline V gene. Trimming stripped 0 bases from V and 6 bases from J, with 17 bases between. The CDR3 spells CASSPPTGSLTSEAFF. The CDR3 DNA sequence: TGTGCCAGCTCACCACCGACCGGGAGTTTGACTTCTGAAGCTTTCTTT.

There are many counts of this clonotype. The gene calls are TRBV5-5 and TRBJ1-2, with no clear D. Germline V gene sequence: CDR1 SGHKS, CDR2 YYEKEE (reference sequence). The CDR3 sequence is 14 residues long. Trimming cost V 2 bases and J 3 bases, with 11 bases left between them. CDR3 sequence: CASSFWEGHYGYTF. CDR3 in DNA: TGTGCCAGCAGCTTCTGGGAAGGACACTATGGCTACACCTTC. Full variable domain (rest looked up from reference TRBV5-5 and TRBJ1-2): DAGVTQSPTHLIKTRGQQVTLRCSPISGHKSVSWYQQVLGQGPQFIFQYYEKEERGRGNFPDRFSARQFPNYSSELNVNALLLGDSALYLCASSFWEGHYGYTFGSGTRLTVV.

This clonotype was picked up many times. DNA for the CDR3: TGCAGCGTTGAGAGGCACAGGGGGCCCGAAGAGACCCAGTACTTC. Translation gives CSVERHRGPEETQYF. This chain connects TRBV29-1 to TRBJ2-5, with 9 bases matching TRBD1. In germline, CDR1 is SQVTM, CDR2 ANQGSEA. The CDR3 consists of 15 residues. V shed 3 bases, J shed 3 bases, and the junction held 8 bases outside the gene matches.

There are many counts of this clonotype. This chain uses TRBV7-8 with TRBJ1-4; a weak D match, TRBD1 (5 bases). The CDR3 length is 14 residues. The V end was cut by 5 bases, the J end by 0 bases, with 7 bases between. The germline gives CDR1 SGHVS, CDR2 FQNEAQ. The chain's CDR3 is CASSPGTTNEKLFF. The CDR3 bases are TGTGCCAGCAGCCCAGGGACAACTAATGAAAAACTGTTTTTT.

In its sample, this clonotype was seen many times. The chain combines TRBV28 with TRBJ1-2, with 10 positions matching TRBD1. The CDR3 consists of 13 residues. The germline V gene encodes CDR1 MDHEN and CDR2 SYDVKM. J was trimmed by 13 bases and V by 6 bases; bases with no gene match: 11. CDR3 protein: CASSAGQGSGGTF. The CDR3 DNA sequence: TGTGCCAGCAGCGCGGGACAGGGGTCTGGTGGCACCTTC.

The chain combines TRBV18 with TRBJ2-2, with D possibly TRBD1 on 6 matching bases. V lost 5 bases to trimming and J lost 6 bases, with 19 bases between them. The CDR3 contains 16 residues. Germline CDR1 reads KGHSH; CDR2 reads LQKENI. The CDR3 nucleotides read TGTGCCAGCTCATTAAACCAGGGGAACGACGCCGGGGAGCTGTTTTTT. Translation gives CASSLNQGNDAGELFF. Supplemented by reference TRBV18 and TRBJ2-2, the full variable domain reads NAGVMQNPRHLVRRRGQEARLRCSPMKGHSHVYWYRQLPEEGLKFMVYLQKENIIDESGMPKERFSAEFPKEGPSILRIQQVVRGDSAAYFCASSLNQGNDAGELFFGEGSRLTVL.